This T cell receptor (beta chain) stems from a study of T cell repertoires in cytomegalovirus infection. Study overall: Public TCR beta signatures indicated both CMV infection and matching HLA type.

MiXCR was run by TCRdb on the reads, yielding one entry per CDR3 protein. The sample has about 490,000 distinct CDR3 sequences, 16% seen once. The sample holds many counts of this clonotype. Its antigen is undetermined. Germline V CDR1 and CDR2: SGHVS, FNYEAQ. V lost 7 bases to trimming and J lost 0 bases, with 18 bases between them. This CDR3 has 16 amino acids. Broader study findings: Summed frequency of shared TCR beta families picked out CMV carriers who also had the relevant HLA. What dominated the ex vivo response were HLA-C-restricted CMV-specific TCR beta clonotypes.

This clonotype originated in a human donor in good health (CMV status not recorded). Some clones in this sample may be carry-over from other donors' samples. The chain carries TRBV7-6 and TRBJ1-1; D ambiguous. Sequenced material: CD8+ T cells from PBMCs. The CDR3 DNA sequence: TGTGCCAGCATTAAAATGGGGTTAATAGTGAACACTGAAGCTTTCTTT. It translates to CASIKMGLIVNTEAFF.